Below, 31 T cell receptor beta chains from the same sample are listed, as sequenced in a study of regulatory T cells in long-lasting Graves disease. Investigators prepared the TCR beta libraries by applying iRepertoire HTBI primers and Arm-PCR of CDR3 regions. TCRdb redid the calling of the multiplex PCR reads with MiXCR, one entry per CDR3 protein. The table shows 650,000 to 700,000 distinct CDR3 sequences, with 25% to 35% occurring only once. The time point: persistent/refractory GD, antithyroid drugs over 5 years with positive TRAb. From RNA extracted from PBMCs, the TCR library was made. The material sequenced was peripheral blood mononuclear cells (PBMCs), taken when the disease was refractory, from a patient treated with antithyroid drugs. Receptors were obtained from a female donor with Graves disease.

This clonotype was counted only a few times. This chain joins TRBV10-3 and TRBJ1-2; no clear D. CDR3 length: 16 residues. Trimming removed 5 bases at V and 7 bases at J, with 23 bases between. From germline, CDR1 is ENHRY and CDR2 SYGVKD. The CDR3 DNA reads as TGTGCCATCAGTACTTCTGGCCCGGCTACGAGTGGTGGCTACACCTTC. Translated, it gives CAISTSGPATSGGYTF.

This rearrangement joins TRBV6-1 to TRBJ2-2, with 10 bases matching TRBD1. J lost 6 bases, V lost 4 bases, and 2 bases had no gene match. CDR3 length equals 14 residues. From germline, CDR1 is MNHNS and CDR2 SASEGT. The CDR3 DNA follows: TGTGCCAGCAGTGTGGACAGGGGGTCCGGGGAGCTGTTTTTT. Protein product: CASSVDRGSGELFF.

The rearrangement joins TRBV20-1 to TRBJ1-2; TRBD1 matches at 7 bases. V lost 3 bases, J lost 4 bases, and 5 bases stayed unmatched. In germline, CDR1 is DFQATT, CDR2 SNEGSKA (reference sequence). The CDR3 sequence is 13 residues long. The CDR3 bases are TGCAGTGCTAGCGACAGGGCTGGCTATGGCTACACCTTC. This translates into CSASDRAGYGYTF.

This clonotype was seen a few times. The rearrangement uses TRBV19 and TRBJ2-7; possibly TRBD1 for D (5 bases). V lost 6 bases and J lost 1, with 13 bases in between. Germline CDR1 is LNHDA and CDR2 is SQIVND (reference sequence). This CDR3 is built from 14 residues. The CDR3 reads CASSPPAGSYEQYF. The CDR3 region has the DNA TGTGCCAGTAGCCCCCCCGCAGGGTCCTACGAGCAGTACTTC. Complete variable domain (other parts from reference TRBV19 and TRBJ2-7): DGGITQSPKYLFRKEGQNVTLSCEQNLNHDAMYWYRQDPGQGLRLIYYSQIVNDFQKGDIAEGYSVSREKKESFPLTVTSAQKNPTAFYLCASSPPAGSYEQYFGPGTRLTVT.

The chain employs TRBV20-1 and TRBJ1-2; no definite D call. Germline lookup yields CDR1 DFQATT and CDR2 SNEGSKA (reference sequence). The CDR3 runs 13 residues. The V gene lost 6 bases and the J gene lost 4 bases, with 15 bases spanning the gap. This CDR3 reads CSAPLVRSYGYTF. CDR3 bases: TGCAGTGCACCTTTGGTACGAAGCTATGGCTACACCTTC.

The chain combines TRBV7-9 with TRBJ1-1; perhaps TRBD1 as D (6 bases). This CDR3 comprises 14 residues. V lost 3 bases and J lost 5, with 13 bases in between. CDR1 is SEHNR, CDR2 FQNEAQ, per germline (reference sequence). The chain's CDR3 is CASSFPGAKTEAFF. Written as DNA, the CDR3 is TGTGCCAGCAGCTTTCCGGGGGCGAAGACTGAAGCTTTCTTT.

This clonotype was counted many times. J is TRBJ1-1 and V is TRBV30; D gene unclear. Trimming shortened V by 1 base and J by 5 bases, and 5 bases separated the two germline ends. Looked up from germline, CDR1 is GTSNPN and CDR2 is SVGIG (reference sequence). The CDR3 is 11 amino acids. CDR3 residues: CAWSGWTEAFF. The CDR3 bases are TGTGCCTGGAGTGGATGGACTGAAGCTTTCTTT.

J is TRBJ1-4 and V is TRBV29-1; no definite D call. Per germline, CDR1 SQVTM and CDR2 ANQGSEA. CDR3 length equals 12 residues. The V end lost 0 bases, the J end lost 4 bases, and 3 bases lay between the germline ends. Here the CDR3 reads CSVEEGNEKLFF. CDR3 DNA: TGCAGCGTTGAAGAGGGTAATGAAAAACTGTTTTTT.

The rearrangement links TRBV9 to TRBJ1-6; D gene ambiguous. The V gene lost 1 base and the J gene lost 7 bases, with 6 bases spanning the gap. The V gene's germline CDR1 is SGDLS and CDR2 YYNGEE. The CDR3 has 13 residues. CDR3 nucleotide sequence: TGTGCCAGCAGCGTATCGGGCAATTCACCCCTCCACTTT. Translated, it gives CASSVSGNSPLHF. Combining the CDR3 with reference TRBV9 and TRBJ1-6 gives the whole variable domain DSGVTQTPKHLITATGQRVTLRCSPRSGDLSVYWYQQSLDQGLQFLIQYYNGEERAKGNILERFSAQQFPDLHSELNLSSLELGDSALYFCASSVSGNSPLHFGNGTRLTVT.

The rearrangement uses TRBV9 and TRBJ1-2; D is uncertain. This CDR3 is 15 amino acids long. Trimming took off 3 bases at V and 3 bases at J, with 15 bases between the two ends. In germline, CDR1 is SGDLS, CDR2 YYNGEE. Here the CDR3 DNA reads TGTGCCAGCAGCGCTACCCCCGGTAGCCACTATGGCTACACCTTC. Its translation: CASSATPGSHYGYTF. The variable domain in full, with the rest retrieved from reference TRBV9 and TRBJ1-2, is DSGVTQTPKHLITATGQRVTLRCSPRSGDLSVYWYQQSLDQGLQFLIQYYNGEERAKGNILERFSAQQFPDLHSELNLSSLELGDSALYFCASSATPGSHYGYTFGSGTRLTVV.

This chain links TRBV5-5 with TRBJ1-6; D possibly corresponds to TRBD1 (6 bases). CDR1 is SGHKS, CDR2 YYEKEE, per germline (reference sequence). V lost 0 bases, J lost 3 bases, and 10 bases lay in between. The CDR3 totals 16 residues. The CDR3 here is CASSLVVGGYNSPLHF. The DNA for the CDR3 is TGTGCCAGCAGCTTGGTAGTAGGGGGCTATAATTCACCCCTCCACTTT.

This clonotype was found a few times. V gene TRBV12-3 or TRBV12-4 combines with J gene TRBJ2-7; D is uncertain. The CDR3 spans 13 residues. Trimming removed 2 bases from V and 5 bases from J, with 10 bases in between. CDR3 bases: TGTGCCAGCAGTTTATCTGGCGGTGACGAGCAGTACTTC. Its translation: CASSLSGGDEQYF.

J is TRBJ2-7 and V is TRBV10-3, with TRBD1 matching over 7 bases. Germline values: CDR1 ENHRY, CDR2 SYGVKD. The CDR3 is made up of 18 amino acids. Trimming removed 6 bases from V and 2 bases from J; junction bases left unmatched: 19. The CDR3 region has the DNA TGTGCCATCAGCCAGCCAGACAGGGCTTCGTTCAATACCTACGAGCAGTACTTC. Translating gives CAISQPDRASFNTYEQYF.

The sample holds many counts of this clonotype. The chain employs TRBV28 and TRBJ1-1; 7 bases match TRBD1. V dropped 4 bases and J dropped 5; count of bases not matched to a gene: 7. Germline CDR1 is MDHEN and CDR2 is SYDVKM. This CDR3 spans 14 amino acids. Here the CDR3 DNA reads TGTGCCAGCAGTTGGGAGGGGGCGCTTACTGAAGCTTTCTTT. Translated, it gives CASSWEGALTEAFF.

This sequence joins TRBV29-1 and TRBJ1-5; tentative D call: TRBD1 (5 bases). Per germline, CDR1 SQVTM and CDR2 ANQGSEA. V was cut by 5 bases and J by 7 bases, with 12 bases left in between. The CDR3 sequence is 12 residues long. The CDR3, as DNA: TGCAGCGTTTCAGGGAACGGGCAGCCCCAGCATTTT. Translation: CSVSGNGQPQHF.

The J gene is TRBJ2-2, the V gene TRBV20-1; the D call may be TRBD1 or TRBD2 (5 bases each). Trimming shortened V by 6 bases and J by 0 bases, and 14 bases separated the two germline ends. This CDR3 region has 15 residues. Per germline, CDR1 DFQATT and CDR2 SNEGSKA (reference sequence). Here the CDR3 DNA reads TGCAGTGCGGAGGATGGGACCGCGAACACCGGGGAGCTGTTTTTT. It encodes CSAEDGTANTGELFF.

This chain connects TRBV10-2 to TRBJ1-5; D gene uncertain. From germline, CDR1 is WSHSY and CDR2 SAAADI. The CDR3 consists of 14 residues. V dropped 6 bases and J dropped 3 bases, with 12 bases sitting between them. The DNA for the CDR3 is TGCGCCAGCAGGGACCGGGTCTTCAATCAGCCCCAGCATTTT. It yields the protein CASRDRVFNQPQHF.

This clonotype was picked up a small number of times. In nucleotides, the CDR3 is TGCAGCGTTGCCCGTTTCCCTGAAGCTTTCTTT. Amino acids: CSVARFPEAFF. The genes are TRBV29-1 and TRBJ1-1; D is unresolved. V lost 4 bases and J lost 6, with 9 bases in between. From germline, CDR1 is SQVTM and CDR2 ANQGSEA. The CDR3 is 11 residues long.

The chain employs TRBV7-9 and TRBJ2-5; the D is unclear. The CDR3 consists of 13 residues. V gave up 5 bases and J gave up 4 bases, with 11 bases separating them. CDR1 and CDR2 from the germline V gene are SEHNR and FQNEAQ (reference sequence). This CDR3 reads CASSPPGIETQYF. As DNA, the CDR3 is TGTGCCAGCAGCCCCCCTGGGATAGAGACCCAGTACTTC.

This rearrangement joins TRBV5-1 to TRBJ1-1; D perhaps matches TRBD1 (5 bases). V shed 2 bases and J shed 0 bases, with 11 bases lying between them. Germline loops: CDR1 SGHRS, CDR2 YFSETQ. The CDR3 totals 15 residues. The CDR3 coding sequence is TGCGCCAGCAGCTTTGGACACAACATGAACACTGAAGCTTTCTTT. The encoded protein is CASSFGHNMNTEAFF.

This clonotype was recorded a few times. J is TRBJ2-7 and V is TRBV15, with 7 bases lining up with TRBD1. The CDR3 contains 15 residues. V dropped 3 bases and J dropped 3; count of bases not matched to a gene: 8. Germline CDR1 LNHNV, CDR2 YYDKDF (reference sequence). The CDR3 coding sequence is TGTGCCACCAGCAGTAACAGGGGTGCTAACTACGAGCAGTACTTC. Translated: CATSSNRGANYEQYF.

This clonotype showed up just a few times. This sequence joins TRBV7-8 and TRBJ1-1; maybe TRBD1 (5 bases). Germline V CDR1 and CDR2: SGHVS, FQNEAQ. V was pared by 4 bases and J by 3 bases, with 6 bases between. The CDR3 is made up of 12 amino acids. This CDR3 reads CASSWGHTEAFF. Written as DNA, the CDR3 is TGTGCCAGCAGCTGGGGCCACACTGAAGCTTTCTTT.

This chain's CDR3 is CSVRGDRVGYTF. In DNA, the CDR3 is TGCAGCGTGAGAGGGGACAGGGTTGGCTACACCTTC. The J gene is TRBJ1-2, the V gene TRBV29-1; TRBD1 agrees at 9 bases. This CDR3 spans 12 amino acids. Germline loops: CDR1 SQVTM, CDR2 ANQGSEA. The V and J ends lost 6 bases and 7 bases, in that order; junction bases with no gene match: 6. Variable domain in full (rest from reference TRBV29-1 and TRBJ1-2): SAVISQKPSRDICQRGTSLTIQCQVDSQVTMMFWYRQQPGQSLTLIATANQGSEATYESGFVIDKFPISRPNLTFSTLTVSNMSPEDSSIYLCSVRGDRVGYTFGSGTRLTVV.

This clonotype was observed a handful of times. The CDR3 DNA is TGTGCCAGCAGTGAGCAGGGTGGTAATTCACCCCTCCACTTT. Translation gives CASSEQGGNSPLHF. The rearrangement uses TRBV7-3 and TRBJ1-6; D possibly corresponds to TRBD1 (5 bases). The V end was cut by 6 bases, the J end by 6 bases, with 12 bases between. The CDR3 loop spans 14 amino acids. Germline CDR1 is SGHTA and CDR2 is FQGTGA.

The chain employs TRBV18 and TRBJ2-2, with D hard to call. Germline CDR1 is KGHSH and CDR2 is LQKENI. This CDR3 spans 15 amino acids. V was clipped by 5 bases and J by 7 bases, with 17 bases between them. The CDR3: CASSIPTRTGGELFF. CDR3 in DNA: TGTGCCAGCTCAATTCCAACTCGAACCGGCGGGGAGCTGTTTTTT.

The chain carries TRBV28 and TRBJ1-3; possibly TRBD1 for D (5 bases). The V end was cut by 5 bases, the J end by 5 bases, with 19 bases between. CDR3 size: 16 residues. The germline V gene encodes CDR1 MDHEN and CDR2 SYDVKM. The CDR3 nucleotides read TGTGCCAGCAGTGCCCCAACCTACAGGCTCCGAAACACCATATATTTT. Translation: CASSAPTYRLRNTIYF.

This clonotype has just a few counts. This chain connects TRBV5-1 to TRBJ2-7; tentatively, D is TRBD2 (5 bases). Trimming removed 4 bases at V and 0 bases at J, with 17 bases between. The CDR3 totals 16 residues. CDR1 and CDR2 from the germline V gene are SGHRS and YFSETQ. CDR3: CASSLVTGGLSYEQYF. The DNA of the CDR3 is TGCGCCAGCAGCCTTGTAACGGGCGGGCTCTCCTACGAGCAGTACTTC.

This clonotype was counted only a few times. The chain couples TRBV9 to TRBJ2-4; no definite D call. Trimming took off 0 bases at V and 10 bases at J, with 8 bases between the two ends. The CDR3 extends over 12 amino acids. Germline V gene sequence: CDR1 SGDLS, CDR2 YYNGEE. In DNA form, the CDR3 reads TGTGCCAGCAGCGTAGACGATAAGATTCAGTACTTC. It encodes CASSVDDKIQYF. Looking up the rest from reference TRBV9 and TRBJ2-4 gives the full variable domain: DSGVTQTPKHLITATGQRVTLRCSPRSGDLSVYWYQQSLDQGLQFLIQYYNGEERAKGNILERFSAQQFPDLHSELNLSSLELGDSALYFCASSVDDKIQYFGAGTRLSVL.

This clonotype was seen only a few times. The chain links TRBV30 to TRBJ2-2, with D tentatively TRBD1 or TRBD2 (5 bases each). The germline gives CDR1 GTSNPN, CDR2 SVGIG (reference sequence). The ends were cut back, 5 bases at V and 2 bases at J, with 6 bases in the middle. The CDR3 is 12 residues long. The DNA for the CDR3 is TGTGCCTGGGGGGGAAACACCGGGGAGCTGTTTTTT. This encodes CAWGGNTGELFF. Full variable domain (missing parts from reference TRBV30 and TRBJ2-2): SQTIHQWPATLVQPVGSPLSLECTVEGTSNPNLYWYRQAAGRGLQLLFYSVGIGQISSEVPQNLSASRPQDRQFILSSKKLLLSDSGFYLCAWGGNTGELFFGEGSRLTVL.

This clonotype has at least ten counts. V gene TRBV12-3 or TRBV12-4 combines with J gene TRBJ1-1, with 7 bases lining up with TRBD1. Unmatched junction bases numbered 3, after V lost 5 bases and J lost 3 bases. CDR3 length: 13 amino acids. The CDR3 DNA is TGTGCCAGCAGTCTCAGGGGGGACACTGAAGCTTTCTTT. Residues: CASSLRGDTEAFF.

V and J are TRBV19 and TRBJ1-6, with D possibly matching TRBD1 (6 bases). CDR3 length: 15 amino acids. V lost 2 bases, J lost 7 bases, and 12 bases lay in between. Germline V gene lookup returns CDR1 LNHDA and CDR2 SQIVND (reference sequence). As DNA, the CDR3 is TGTGCCAGTAGTATATCCCCAGGGGCGAATTCACCCCTCCACTTT. It yields the protein CASSISPGANSPLHF.